This entry concerns a single T cell receptor (beta chain). Its cognate antigen is unknown. The sample comes from a study of shared clonotypes between healthy human individuals. Study-level results: Relative to their counterparts shared across all four donors, non-shared clonotypes exhibited diminished generation probabilities.

V lost 3 bases and J lost 8, with 16 bases in between. From germline, CDR1 is PRHDT and CDR2 FYEKMQ (reference sequence). CDR3 length: 14 amino acids. The repertoire was sequenced with immunoSEQ multiplex PCR; TCRdb's copy has only in-frame clones and lacks some. The sample comprises about 2 million clones, about 95% of which are singletons, and 1% to 1.3% rests with the top ten. Terminally differentiated effector memory CD45RA+ cells were left out of the naive CD8 fraction, which was CD45RO-negative and positively selected for CCR7. Sequencing was carried out using naive CD8+ T cells sorted from blood. This chain links TRBV13 with TRBJ1-2; D not resolved. The sequence came from a man younger than 35 in good health. The CDR3 nucleotides are TGTGCCAGCAGCTTCGCCTCGGAGGATTTGGGCTACACCTTC. Encoded protein: CASSFASEDLGYTF.